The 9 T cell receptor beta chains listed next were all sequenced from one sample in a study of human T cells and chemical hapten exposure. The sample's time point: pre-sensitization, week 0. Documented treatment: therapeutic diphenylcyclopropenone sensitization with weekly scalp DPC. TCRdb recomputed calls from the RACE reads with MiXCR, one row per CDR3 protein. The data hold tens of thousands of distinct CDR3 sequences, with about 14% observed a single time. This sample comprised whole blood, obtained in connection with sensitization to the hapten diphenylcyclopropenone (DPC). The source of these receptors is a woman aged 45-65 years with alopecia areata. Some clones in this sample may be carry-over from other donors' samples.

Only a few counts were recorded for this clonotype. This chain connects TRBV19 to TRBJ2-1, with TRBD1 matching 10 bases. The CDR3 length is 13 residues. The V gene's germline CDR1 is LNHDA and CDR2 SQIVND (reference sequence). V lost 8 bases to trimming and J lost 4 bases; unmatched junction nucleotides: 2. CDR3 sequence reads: CASLDRGYNEQFF. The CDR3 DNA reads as TGTGCCAGTCTGGACAGGGGGTACAATGAGCAGTTCTTC.

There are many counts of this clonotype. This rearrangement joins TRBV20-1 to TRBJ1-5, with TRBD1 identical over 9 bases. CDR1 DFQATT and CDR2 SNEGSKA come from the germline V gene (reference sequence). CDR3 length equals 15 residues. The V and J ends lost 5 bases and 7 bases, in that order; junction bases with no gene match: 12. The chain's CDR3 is CSADTGQGLGQPQHF. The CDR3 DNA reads TGCAGTGCTGATACCGGACAGGGGTTAGGACAGCCCCAGCATTTT.

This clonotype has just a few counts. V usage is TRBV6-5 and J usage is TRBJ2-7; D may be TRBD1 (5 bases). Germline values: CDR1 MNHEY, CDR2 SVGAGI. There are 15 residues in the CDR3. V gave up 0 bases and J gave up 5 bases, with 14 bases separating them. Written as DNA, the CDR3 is TGTGCCAGCAGTTACTCGAATCGAGGCAGGGACGAGCAGTACTTC. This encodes CASSYSNRGRDEQYF.

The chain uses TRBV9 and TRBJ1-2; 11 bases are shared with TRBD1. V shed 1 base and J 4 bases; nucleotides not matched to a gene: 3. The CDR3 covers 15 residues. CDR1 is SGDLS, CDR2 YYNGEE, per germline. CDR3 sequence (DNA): TGTGCCAGCAGCGTAACTGGACAGGGGGCCTATGGCTACACCTTC. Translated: CASSVTGQGAYGYTF.

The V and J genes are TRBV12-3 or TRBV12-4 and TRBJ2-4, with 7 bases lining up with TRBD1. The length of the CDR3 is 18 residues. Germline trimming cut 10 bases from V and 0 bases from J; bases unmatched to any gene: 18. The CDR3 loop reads CANTGVGGNKLAKNIQYF. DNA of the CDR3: TGTGCCAACACAGGGGTAGGAGGAAATAAACTAGCCAAAAACATTCAGTACTTC.

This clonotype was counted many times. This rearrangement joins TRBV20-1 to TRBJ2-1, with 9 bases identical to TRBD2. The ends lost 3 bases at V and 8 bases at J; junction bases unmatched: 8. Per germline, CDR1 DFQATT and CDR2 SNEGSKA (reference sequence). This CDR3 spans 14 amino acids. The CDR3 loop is CSAREAGGIDEQFF. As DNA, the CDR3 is TGCAGTGCTAGGGAGGCGGGAGGGATCGATGAGCAGTTCTTC.

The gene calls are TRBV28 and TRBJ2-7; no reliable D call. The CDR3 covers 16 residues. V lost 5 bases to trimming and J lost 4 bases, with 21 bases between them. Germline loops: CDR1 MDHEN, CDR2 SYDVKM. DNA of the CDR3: TGTGCCAGCAGTCCTAATTTTTTCCGGACGGATTACGAGCAGTACTTC. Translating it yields CASSPNFFRTDYEQYF.

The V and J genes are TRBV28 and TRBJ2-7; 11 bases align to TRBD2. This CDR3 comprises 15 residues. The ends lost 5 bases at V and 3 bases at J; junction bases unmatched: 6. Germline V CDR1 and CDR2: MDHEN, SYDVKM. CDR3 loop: CASSPTSGSIYEQYF. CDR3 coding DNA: TGTGCCAGCAGTCCCACTAGCGGGAGTATCTACGAGCAGTACTTC.

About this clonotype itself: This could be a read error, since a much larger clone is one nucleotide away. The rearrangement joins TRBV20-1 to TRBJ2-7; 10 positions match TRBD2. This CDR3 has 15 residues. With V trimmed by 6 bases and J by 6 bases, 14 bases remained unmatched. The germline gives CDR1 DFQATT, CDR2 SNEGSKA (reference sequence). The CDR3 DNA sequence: TGCAGTGCAATCGGCGGGGCTAGCGGGAGTAGCGAGCAGTACTTC. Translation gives CSAIGGASGSSEQYF.